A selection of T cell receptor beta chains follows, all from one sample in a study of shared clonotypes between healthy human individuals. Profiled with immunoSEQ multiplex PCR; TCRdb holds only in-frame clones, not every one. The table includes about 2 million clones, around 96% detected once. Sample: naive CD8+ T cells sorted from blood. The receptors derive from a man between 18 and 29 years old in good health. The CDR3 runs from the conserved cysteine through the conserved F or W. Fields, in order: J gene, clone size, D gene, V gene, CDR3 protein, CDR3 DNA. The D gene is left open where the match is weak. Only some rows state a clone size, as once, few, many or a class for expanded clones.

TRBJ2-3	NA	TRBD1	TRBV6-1	CASSELTGGLTDTQYF	TGTGCCAGCAGTGAATTAACAGGGGGCCTCACAGATACGCAGTATTTT
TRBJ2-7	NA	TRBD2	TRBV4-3	CASSSGTSGFVYEQYF	TGCGCCAGCAGCTCCGGGACTAGCGGTTTCGTCTACGAGCAGTACTTC
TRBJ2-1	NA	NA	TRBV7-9	CASSQGLNNEQFF	TGTGCCAGCAGCCAGGGACTTAACAATGAGCAGTTCTTC
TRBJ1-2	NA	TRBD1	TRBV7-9	CASGGTGGKNYGYTF	TGTGCCAGCGGGGGTACAGGGGGGAAAAACTATGGCTACACCTTC
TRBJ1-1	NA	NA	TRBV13	CASSLSLGGTEAFF	TGTGCCAGCAGCTTATCGTTGGGCGGCACCGAAGCTTTCTTT
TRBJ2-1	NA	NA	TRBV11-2	CASSPGEGGETYNEQFF	TGTGCCAGCAGCCCCGGGGAAGGCGGGGAAACCTACAATGAGCAGTTCTTC
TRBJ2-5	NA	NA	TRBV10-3	CAISRDLETQYF	TGTGCCATCAGTCGGGACCTCGAGACCCAGTACTTC
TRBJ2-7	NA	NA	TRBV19	CASSISLSSEQYF	TGTGCCAGTAGTATTTCCCTGTCCAGCGAGCAGTACTTC
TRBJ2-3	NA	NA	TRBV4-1	CASSQVGVDTQYF	TGCGCCAGCAGCCAAGTGGGAGTGGATACGCAGTATTTT
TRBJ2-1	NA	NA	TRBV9	CASSVVGLGEQFF	TGTGCCAGCAGCGTAGTAGGGTTGGGCGAGCAGTTCTTC
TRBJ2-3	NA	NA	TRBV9	CASSFGGAADTQYF	TGTGCCAGCAGTTTTGGGGGGGCCGCAGATACGCAGTATTTT
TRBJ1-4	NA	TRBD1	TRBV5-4	CASRQRQGVNEKLFF	TGTGCCAGCAGGCAACGACAGGGGGTAAATGAAAAACTGTTTTTT
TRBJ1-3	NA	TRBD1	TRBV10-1	CASSGRDRVSGNTIYF	TGCGCCAGCAGCGGCAGGGACAGGGTCTCTGGAAACACCATATATTTT
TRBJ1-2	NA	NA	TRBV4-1	CASSQEGGLFYGYTF	TGCGCCAGCAGCCAAGAGGGTGGCCTTTTCTATGGCTACACCTTC
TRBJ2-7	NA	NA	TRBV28	CASRPSGDYEQYF	TGTGCCAGCAGACCATCAGGGGATTACGAGCAGTACTTC
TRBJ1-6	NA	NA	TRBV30	CAWSTPTALHF	TGTGCCTGGAGTACCCCAACGGCCCTCCACTTT
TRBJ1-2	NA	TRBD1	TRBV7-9	CASSLIGTGPNYGYTF	TGTGCCAGCAGCTTAATCGGGACAGGGCCTAACTATGGCTACACCTTC
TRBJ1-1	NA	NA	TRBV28	CASSLGIGVPDMNTEAFF	TGTGCCAGCAGTTTAGGTATCGGCGTACCGGACATGAACACTGAAGCTTTCTTT
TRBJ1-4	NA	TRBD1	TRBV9	CASSAEGQGAYEKLFF	TGTGCCAGCAGCGCCGAAGGACAGGGGGCATATGAAAAACTGTTTTTT
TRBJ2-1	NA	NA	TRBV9	CASSGVTRYHNEQFF	TGTGCCAGCAGCGGGGTCACTAGATATCACAATGAGCAGTTCTTC
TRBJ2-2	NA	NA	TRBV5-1	CASSLAENTGELFF	TGCGCCAGCAGCTTGGCAGAGAACACCGGGGAGCTGTTTTTT
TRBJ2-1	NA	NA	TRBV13	CASSPPMGGRSYNEQFF	TGTGCCAGCAGCCCGCCGATGGGTGGCAGGTCCTACAATGAGCAGTTCTTC
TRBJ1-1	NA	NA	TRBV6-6	CASSYSPGGTEAFF	TGTGCCAGCAGTTACTCACCAGGTGGCACTGAAGCTTTCTTT
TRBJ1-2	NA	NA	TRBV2	CASRGFGYTF	TGTGCCAGCAGGGGTTTTGGCTACACCTTC
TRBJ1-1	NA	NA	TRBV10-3	CAISEEGANTEAFF	TGTGCCATCAGTGAAGAAGGGGCGAACACTGAAGCTTTCTTT
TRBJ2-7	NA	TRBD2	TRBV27	CASSYVVSGSHEQYF	TGTGCCAGCAGTTACGTCGTTAGCGGGAGTCACGAGCAGTACTTC
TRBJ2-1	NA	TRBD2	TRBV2	CASSLAGDGYNEQFF	TGTGCCAGCAGTCTAGCGGGAGACGGCTACAATGAGCAGTTCTTC
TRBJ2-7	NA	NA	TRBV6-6	CASSLFVGSADEQYF	TGTGCCAGCAGTCTCTTTGTAGGGTCTGCGGACGAGCAGTACTTC
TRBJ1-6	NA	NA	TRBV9	CASSVGNQEGSYNSPLHF	TGTGCCAGCAGCGTAGGTAACCAAGAGGGCAGCTATAATTCACCCCTCCACTTT
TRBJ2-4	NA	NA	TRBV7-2	CASSLFRGGSKNIQYF	TGTGCCAGCAGCTTATTTCGGGGCGGGTCAAAAAACATTCAGTACTTC
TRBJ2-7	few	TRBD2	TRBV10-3	CAISVASGSYEQYF	TGTGCCATCAGTGTGGCTAGCGGGAGCTACGAGCAGTACTTC
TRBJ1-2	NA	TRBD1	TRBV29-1	CSVEARNRDRVGYGYTF	TGCAGCGTTGAAGCACGGAACCGGGACAGGGTAGGGTATGGCTACACCTTC